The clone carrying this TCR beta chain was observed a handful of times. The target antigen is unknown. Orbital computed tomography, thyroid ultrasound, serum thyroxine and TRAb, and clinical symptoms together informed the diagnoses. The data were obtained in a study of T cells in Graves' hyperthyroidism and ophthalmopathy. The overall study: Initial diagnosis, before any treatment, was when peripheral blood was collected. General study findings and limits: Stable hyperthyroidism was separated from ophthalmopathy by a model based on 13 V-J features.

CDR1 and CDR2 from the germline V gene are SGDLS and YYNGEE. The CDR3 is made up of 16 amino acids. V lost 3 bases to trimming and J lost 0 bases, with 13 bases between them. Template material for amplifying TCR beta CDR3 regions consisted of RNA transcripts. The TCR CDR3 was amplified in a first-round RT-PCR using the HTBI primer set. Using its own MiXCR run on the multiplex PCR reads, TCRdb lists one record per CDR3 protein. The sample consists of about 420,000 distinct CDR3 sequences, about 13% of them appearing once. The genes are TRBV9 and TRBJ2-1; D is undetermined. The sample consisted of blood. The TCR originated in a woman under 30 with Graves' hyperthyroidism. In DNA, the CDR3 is TGTGCCAGCAGCGCCCAGGTCGGTGCCTCCTACAATGAGCAGTTCTTC. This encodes CASSAQVGASYNEQFF.